This TCR beta chain was recorded in a study of shared clonotypes between healthy human individuals (TCRdb year 2020). For the wider study: A few men and two women, aged 18 to 49 years, made up the cohort. For each donor, three plates each were used for CD4 naive and CD4 memory, two plates were used for CD8 naive, and one plate was used for CD8 memory. To estimate repertoire size and how much clonotypes are shared between individuals, the study performed deep sequencing of blood TCR repertoires from a few healthy adults. To increase sequencing depth and limit assay-specific biases, TCR repertoire library preparation and sequencing were carried out by different laboratories using diverse techniques. Between about 0.94 and 8.9 billion PBMCs per donor were obtained by leukapheresis. The paper as a whole reports these results and caveats: Rarefaction of sorted-subset datasets indicated incomplete sequencing despite the large sequencing depth. Estimated clonotype richness was generally larger for naive than for memory subsets. Based on pairwise subsampling, the degree of clonotype sharing among donors was expected to be affected by sequencing depth. Sharing across several donors was observed for roughly 5% of naive CD4, 3% to 4% of naive CD8, about 2.5% of memory CD4, and about 0.38% of memory CD8 clonotypes. The small number of donors limited the genetic and exposure-history diversity represented. Sampling was limited to blood, and TCR repertoires in tissue likely differ from TCR repertoires in blood. Higher generation probabilities were observed for clonotypes shared by all four sorted-subset donors than for non-shared clonotypes.

Notes on this clone: The antigen it recognizes is unknown. Qualities for individual bases were not recorded, and no much larger clone is one base off.

The donors were healthy, HIV-negative adults with no recently reported acute infections or vaccinations. Every donor was a Caucasian adult residing in Nashville, Tennessee, USA. CD4+ T cells were enriched through magnetic negative selection, after which naive cells were positively selected on CD45RA and the remaining negative fraction served as the memory subset. Blood was collected by leukapheresis, and PBMCs were isolated by Ficoll-Histopaque density gradient centrifugation and then cryopreserved in liquid nitrogen vapor phase. Analytical flow cytometry was used to check the purity and quantity of every magnetically sorted T cell population. Genomic DNA was isolated from every sorted fraction and measured by UV absorbance on a Nanodrop 2000c. Using the deep immunoSEQ assay, multiplex PCR amplified TCR CDR3 regions from genomic DNA. For each cell subset, the extracted genomic DNA was distributed evenly across all wells of several immunoSEQ 96-well plates, and each plate served as one replicate. For sorted subsets, each replicate PCR was loaded with around 200 ng genomic DNA, equivalent to about 30,000 T cell genomes. Purified libraries were measured with a Qubit 3.0 fluorometer, size-checked on a Bioanalyzer 2100, and measured again with the KAPA Library Quantification kit. Every immunoSEQ 96-well plate was sequenced on a separate single-read 150-cycle Illumina NextSeq 550 flow cell. As for the original processing: The immunoSEQ output contained only junctional sequences without quality scores, so filtering could not match that applied to full-length reads. To assign V/J genes and CDR3, sequences were annotated using PyIR, a Python wrapper for IgBLAST v1.9, with IMGT germline references. Reads with weak V/J assignments (E-value above 1e-6), missing CDR3, stop codons, out-of-frame junctions, or ambiguous translated residues were removed. V3J clonotypes were defined by identical inferred V gene, J gene, and CDR3 amino acid sequence. To compute the percentage overlap between repertoires, the number of shared unique clonotypes was divided by the size of the smaller repertoire. RTK rarefaction, the Chao1 estimator, and Recon v2.1 estimates of unobserved clonotypes were used to assess repertoire richness. For all TCRbeta clonotypes obtained by the gDNA method from four donors, generation probabilities were computed with OLGA. Not all clones reach the TCRdb copy of this immuneACCESS table, which keeps in-frame sequences only. Checked studies attribute under half of the gap to unresolved V genes and leave the rest unexplained. That table furnishes V, J and clone size, whereas the DNA furnished D and trimming. The sample table lists over a million clones, 95% to 99% of them with a count of one. The leading ten clones occupy around 0.47% of the sample.

V sheds 0 bases and J sheds 3 bases, leaving 12 bases between their ends. Reading the germline V gene (reference sequence) gives CDR1 LNHDA and CDR2 SQIVND. The CDR3 goes from the cysteine to the phenylalanine over 15 residues. Left in the record is the CDR3 DNA by itself, 45 bases read in frame from the first base. The clonotype originates from a man between 25 and 39 years old in good health. The rearrangement joined TRBV19 to TRBJ2-7; possibly the D gene is TRBD1, per 7 matching bases. Material: naive CD4+ T cells sorted from blood. The cell subset or site tag for this specimen amounts to: CD45RA+ positively selected. The nucleotides are TGTGCCAGTAGTATAGACTCAGGGGGGATCTACGAGCAGTACTTC. Its protein is CASSIDSGGIYEQYF.